These 32 T cell receptor beta chains were sequenced from one sample in a study of early T cells in non-severe SARS-CoV-2 infection. In TCRdb, the 5' RACE reads were re-called with MiXCR into one record per CDR3 protein. The table includes about 100,000 distinct CDR3 sequences, about 12% detected once. The sample taken for sequencing was whole blood. The source is an adult who was a healthcare worker with PCR-confirmed SARS-CoV-2 infection or an uninfected control (not recorded which).

The CDR3 loop reads CSAMQGESTEAFF. DNA of the CDR3: TGCAGCGCGATGCAGGGGGAGAGCACTGAAGCTTTCTTT. The chain carries TRBV29-1 and TRBJ1-1, with TRBD1 matching over 7 bases. CDR3 length: 13 amino acids. The V segment lost 7 bases and the J segment 4 bases; nucleotides outside the gene matches: 9. Germline lookup yields CDR1 SQVTM and CDR2 ANQGSEA.

The V gene is TRBV20-1, the J gene TRBJ2-2; D is perhaps TRBD1 (6 bases). The length of the CDR3 is 17 residues. The germline V gene has CDR1 DFQATT and CDR2 SNEGSKA (reference sequence). Trimming cost V 5 bases and J 7 bases, with 26 bases left between them. As DNA, the CDR3 is TGCAGTGCTGGGGACGGACAGCGCCGCCGGAGGAGCGGGGAGCTGTTTTTT. Amino acids: CSAGDGQRRRRSGELFF.

J is TRBJ2-3 and V is TRBV6-5; no clear D gene. Per the germline V gene, CDR1 is MNHEY and CDR2 is SVGAGI. The CDR3 loop spans 14 amino acids. The V gene lost 7 bases and the J gene lost 2 bases, with 13 bases spanning the gap. CDR3 nucleotides: TGTGCCAGCACCTGGGATCCTGCCACAGATACGCAGTATTTT. The encoded protein is CASTWDPATDTQYF.

The chain is built from TRBV5-1 and TRBJ2-1; 7 nucleotides line up with TRBD2. The germline gives CDR1 SGHRS, CDR2 YFSETQ. Unmatched junction bases numbered 3, after V lost 3 bases and J lost 0 bases. CDR3 size: 15 residues. This CDR3 reads CASSWEGSSYNEQFF. In nucleotides, the CDR3 is TGCGCCAGCAGCTGGGAGGGGAGCTCCTACAATGAGCAGTTCTTC.

This clonotype was seen ten or more times. The chain has TRBV3-1 and TRBJ1-2; D may be TRBD1 (5 bases). Trimming shortened V by 0 bases and J by 3 bases, and 14 bases separated the two germline ends. Germline assignment: CDR1 LGHDT and CDR2 YNNKEL (reference sequence). The length of the CDR3 is 16 residues. Written as DNA, the CDR3 is TGTGCCAGCAGCCAAGATCGAAGAGGGGTTGACTATGGCTACACCTTC. It yields the protein CASSQDRRGVDYGYTF.

The chain has TRBV7-2 and TRBJ2-1; D may be TRBD1 or TRBD2 (6 bases each). There are 15 residues in the CDR3. Germline V gene lookup returns CDR1 SGHTA and CDR2 FQGNSA. Trimming pared 5 bases from V and 4 bases from J, leaving 15 bases between. The CDR3 here is CASSPVGGLYNEQFF. CDR3 DNA: TGTGCCAGCAGCCCCGTGGGGGGCTTATACAATGAGCAGTTCTTC.

This clonotype appeared a few times. The CDR3 coding sequence is TGCGCCAGCAGCTTGGTCCCGGACACTGAAGCTTTCTTT. Encoded protein: CASSLVPDTEAFF. The chain joins TRBV5-1 to TRBJ1-1; D is unclear. V was pared by 0 bases and J by 3 bases, with 6 bases between. Germline CDR1 reads SGHRS; CDR2 reads YFSETQ. The CDR3 length is 13 residues.

The rearrangement joins TRBV6-5 to TRBJ2-2; 11 bases fit TRBD2. In germline, CDR1 is MNHEY, CDR2 SVGAGI. With 5 bases clipped from V and 5 bases from J, the junction kept 13 bases outside the gene matches. The CDR3 sequence is 18 residues long. CDR3 nucleotides: TGTGCCAGCAGTGTAAGGACTAGCGGGCGTCGAAGGACCGGGGAGCTGTTTTTT. Translated: CASSVRTSGRRRTGELFF.

This clonotype showed up just a few times. This chain joins TRBV3-1 and TRBJ2-1; D call uncertain. Deletions cut 0 bases from V and 9 bases from J, with 6 bases between. The CDR3 loop spans 12 amino acids. Looked up from germline, CDR1 is LGHDT and CDR2 is YNNKEL (reference sequence). Written as DNA, the CDR3 is TGTGCCAGCAGCCAAGATCCGGTTGAGCAGTTCTTC. It codes for CASSQDPVEQFF.

This clonotype was counted only a few times. J is TRBJ2-1 and V is TRBV12-5; D remains ambiguous. Trimming stripped 2 bases from V and 9 bases from J, with 2 bases between. There are 10 residues in the CDR3. Germline CDR1 and CDR2: LGHNT and FRNRAP. The CDR3 loop reads CASGLIEQFF. DNA for the CDR3: TGTGCTAGTGGTTTGATTGAGCAGTTCTTC.

The sample holds many counts of this clonotype. The genes are TRBV6-5 and TRBJ2-2; 8 bases map to TRBD2. Germline values: CDR1 MNHEY, CDR2 SVGAGI. The CDR3 runs to 16 residues. The J segment lost 2 bases and the V segment lost 5 bases, leaving 7 bases of the junction unmatched. The CDR3 nucleotides are TGTGCCAGCAGTCGTTCCGGGACTAGTAACACCGGGGAGCTGTTTTTT. Translated, it gives CASSRSGTSNTGELFF.

The V call is TRBV6-6, the J call TRBJ2-5; 7 nucleotides match TRBD1. Germline CDR1 is MNHNY and CDR2 is SVGAGI (reference sequence). The CDR3 has 14 amino acids. J lost 4 bases, V lost 2 bases, and 4 bases had no gene match. CDR3 coding DNA: TGTGCCAGCAGTTACGTTTCAGGGGGAGAGACCCAGTACTTC. Protein: CASSYVSGGETQYF.

This clonotype showed up just a few times. V and J are TRBV11-2 and TRBJ1-1, with 7 nucleotides matching TRBD1. The V and J ends lost 2 bases and 0 bases, in that order; junction bases with no gene match: 6. Germline-derived CDR1 and CDR2 are SGHAT and FQNNGV. The CDR3 consists of 16 residues. The CDR3: CASSLRGQAMNTEAFF. The CDR3 DNA sequence: TGTGCCAGCAGCTTACGAGGACAGGCGATGAACACTGAAGCTTTCTTT. Full variable domain (outside the CDR3, taken from reference TRBV11-2 and TRBJ1-1): EAGVAQSPRYKIIEKRQSVAFWCNPISGHATLYWYQQILGQGPKLLIQFQNNGVVDDSQLPKDRFSAERLKGVDSTLKIQPAKLEDSAVYLCASSLRGQAMNTEAFFGQGTRLTVV.

The chain combines TRBV18 with TRBJ2-7, with 9 bases aligning to TRBD2. Germline lookup yields CDR1 KGHSH and CDR2 LQKENI. CDR3 size: 18 residues. V trimming: 3 bases; J trimming: 0 bases; junction bases outside the gene matches: 12. The CDR3 loop reads CASSPYAPIAGVSYEQYF. The DNA for the CDR3 is TGTGCCAGCTCACCTTATGCCCCTATAGCGGGAGTCTCCTACGAGCAGTACTTC.

CDR3 sequence: CASSATLAGGQETQYF. In DNA, the CDR3 is TGTGCCAGCAGTGCTACTCTAGCGGGGGGCCAAGAGACCCAGTACTTC. The rearrangement links TRBV28 to TRBJ2-5; 11 bases are shared with TRBD2. Germline V gene data show CDR1 as MDHEN and CDR2 as SYDVKM. The CDR3 sequence is 16 residues long. The V gene end was trimmed by 5 bases and the J gene end by 1 base; junction bases not matched to a gene: 6. The full variable domain, rest sourced from reference TRBV28 and TRBJ2-5, is DVKVTQSSRYLVKRTGEKVFLECVQDMDHENMFWYRQDPGLGLRLIYFSYDVKMKEKGDIPEGYSVSREKKERFSLILESASTNQTSMYLCASSATLAGGQETQYFGPGTRLLVL.

This clonotype appeared a few times. The V call is TRBV7-9, the J call TRBJ2-1; D is possibly TRBD2 (6 bases). Germline V lookup: CDR1 SEHNR, CDR2 FQNEAQ (reference sequence). CDR3 length equals 14 residues. Trimming removed 1 base at V and 7 bases at J, with 11 bases between. CDR3 loop: CASSLEGRGNEQFF. The DNA of the CDR3 is TGTGCCAGCAGCTTAGAAGGTCGGGGGAATGAGCAGTTCTTC.

Notes on this clonotype: A much larger clone is a single base away; this may be a read error. CDR3 sequence reads: CAGSLVGGAGEQYF. As DNA, the CDR3 is TGCGCCGGCAGCTTGGTTGGGGGCGCGGGAGAGCAGTACTTC. V is TRBV5-1 and J is TRBJ2-7; the D call may be TRBD1 or TRBD2 (6 bases each). The CDR3 length is 14 residues. CDR1 SGHRS and CDR2 YFSETQ come from the germline V gene.

In this sample, this clonotype turned up a few times. The gene calls are TRBV28 and TRBJ1-5; TRBD1 aligns across 8 bases. Germline V gives CDR1 MDHEN, CDR2 SYDVKM. After removal of 5 bases from V and 3 bases from J, the junction contained 3 bases not matched to a gene. The CDR3 loop spans 14 amino acids. The CDR3 spells CASSARGPNQPQHF. The CDR3, as DNA: TGTGCCAGCAGTGCCAGGGGGCCCAATCAGCCCCAGCATTTT.

The CDR3 here is CASRKNSGEGETQYF. The CDR3 bases are TGTGCCAGCAGGAAAAATTCGGGGGAGGGAGAGACCCAGTACTTC. The gene calls are TRBV2 and TRBJ2-5, with 7 positions matching TRBD2. V shed 6 bases and J 4 bases; nucleotides not matched to a gene: 11. Germline V gene lookup returns CDR1 SNHLY and CDR2 FYNNEI. The CDR3 is made up of 15 amino acids.

This clonotype occurred a few times. The chain combines TRBV11-2 with TRBJ2-1; maybe TRBD2 (6 bases). V was shortened by 5 bases and J by 9 bases, with 26 bases between the two germline ends. The CDR3 has 17 amino acids. Per germline, CDR1 SGHAT and CDR2 FQNNGV. In nucleotides, the CDR3 is TGTGCCAGCAGCGTTTTCCGCTTAGGAGGGAACATCGGTGAGCAGTTCTTC. Its protein product is CASSVFRLGGNIGEQFF. The variable domain in full, with the rest retrieved from reference TRBV11-2 and TRBJ2-1, is EAGVAQSPRYKIIEKRQSVAFWCNPISGHATLYWYQQILGQGPKLLIQFQNNGVVDDSQLPKDRFSAERLKGVDSTLKIQPAKLEDSAVYLCASSVFRLGGNIGEQFFGPGTRLTVL.

This clonotype was seen only a few times. The V and J genes are TRBV30 and TRBJ2-3, with 10 bases lining up with TRBD2. CDR1 GTSNPN and CDR2 SVGIG come from the germline V gene (reference sequence). This CDR3 is built from 16 residues. V was pared by 2 bases and J by 0 bases, with 5 bases of the junction left unmatched. The CDR3 nucleotides read TGTGCCTGGAGTCTGATACTAGCGGGGAGCACAGATACGCAGTATTTT. Encoded protein: CAWSLILAGSTDTQYF.

This chain links TRBV5-4 with TRBJ2-2, with a tentative D call TRBD1 (6 bases). V lost 1 base, J lost 1 base, and 8 bases lay in between. CDR1 SGHNT and CDR2 YYREEE come from the germline V gene (reference sequence). The CDR3 sequence is 15 residues long. This CDR3 reads CASSLTGMNTGELFF. In nucleotides, the CDR3 is TGTGCCAGCAGCTTGACAGGGATGAACACCGGGGAGCTGTTTTTT.

The chain combines TRBV5-1 with TRBJ1-2, with unresolved D. V was pared by 1 base and J by 1 base, with 8 bases between. The CDR3 is 14 residues long. CDR1 is SGHRS, CDR2 YFSETQ, per germline. CDR3 DNA: TGCGCCAGCAGCTTGCCCACGGATAACTATGGCTACACCTTC. Translation gives CASSLPTDNYGYTF.

The chain carries TRBV5-4 and TRBJ2-5; possibly TRBD1 or TRBD2 for D (5 bases each). This CDR3 has 13 residues. Germline V gives CDR1 SGHNT, CDR2 YYREEE (reference sequence). Between the trimmed V and J ends, which lost 1 base and 5 bases, there was a span of 9 bases. In DNA form, the CDR3 reads TGTGCCAGCAGCTTGCGGGGCTTGGAGACCCAGTACTTC. It translates to CASSLRGLETQYF.

The rearrangement joins TRBV20-1 to TRBJ1-5; 11 bases are shared with TRBD1. The germline V gene has CDR1 DFQATT and CDR2 SNEGSKA (reference sequence). This CDR3 comprises 17 residues. The V gene end was trimmed by 4 bases and the J gene end by 0 bases; junction bases not matched to a gene: 8. The CDR3 nucleotides read TGCAGTGCTAAGCCCGGGACAGGGGGATATAGCAATCAGCCCCAGCATTTT. Its translation: CSAKPGTGGYSNQPQHF.

This clonotype was detected ten times or more. This rearrangement joins TRBV5-4 to TRBJ2-1; possibly TRBD1 for D (6 bases). V was trimmed by 3 bases and J by 1 base, leaving 11 bases between them. The CDR3 extends over 15 amino acids. CDR1 SGHNT and CDR2 YYREEE come from the germline V gene (reference sequence). In DNA form, the CDR3 reads TGTGCCAGCAGCTCCGGGACACCTTCCTACAATGAGCAGTTCTTC. It specifies CASSSGTPSYNEQFF.

In its sample, this clonotype was seen many times. The chain is built from TRBV20-1 and TRBJ2-7, with a tentative D call TRBD1 (6 bases). Per germline, CDR1 DFQATT and CDR2 SNEGSKA (reference sequence). The CDR3 has 12 residues. Between the trimmed V and J ends, which lost 6 bases and 5 bases, there was a span of 14 bases. CDR3 region: CSAGGLDNEQYF. CDR3 nucleotides: TGCAGTGCAGGGGGTCTCGACAACGAGCAGTACTTC.

This clonotype turned up a few times. This rearrangement joins TRBV28 to TRBJ2-5, with D uncertain. Trimming removed 6 bases at V and 4 bases at J, with 15 bases between. The CDR3 covers 14 residues. Germline CDR1 MDHEN, CDR2 SYDVKM. CDR3 loop: CASSPRNTRETQYF. In DNA, the CDR3 is TGTGCCAGCAGCCCCCGGAATACTCGAGAGACCCAGTACTTC.

In its sample, this clonotype was seen a few times. DNA for the CDR3: TGTGCCAGCAGCAGGGGAAGCACAGATACGCAGTATTTT. Residues: CASSRGSTDTQYF. The rearrangement joins TRBV7-9 to TRBJ2-3, with D tentatively TRBD1 (5 bases). This CDR3 region has 13 residues. CDR1 SEHNR and CDR2 FQNEAQ come from the germline V gene (reference sequence). Trimming shortened V by 5 bases and J by 0 bases, and 6 bases separated the two germline ends. The complete variable domain, with remaining parts taken from reference TRBV7-9 and TRBJ2-3, reads DTGVSQNPRHKITKRGQNVTFRCDPISEHNRLYWYRQTLGQGPEFLTYFQNEAQLEKSRLLSDRFSAERPKGSFSTLEIQRTEQGDSAMYLCASSRGSTDTQYFGPGTRLTVL.

The gene calls are TRBV13 and TRBJ2-3; 10 nucleotides line up with TRBD2. CDR3 size: 19 residues. Trimming took 1 base from V and 3 from J; bases not matched to a gene: 13. Per the germline V gene, CDR1 is PRHDT and CDR2 is FYEKMQ (reference sequence). Written as DNA, the CDR3 is TGTGCCAGCAGCTTAGCGGGGGCCCCGCTAGCGGGAGAAACAGATACGCAGTATTTT. Residues: CASSLAGAPLAGETDTQYF.

The table lists this clonotype with a few counts. The V call is TRBV12-3 or TRBV12-4, the J call TRBJ2-7; D perhaps matches TRBD2 (6 bases). The CDR3 sequence is 12 residues long. Trimming left V 5 bases short and J 9 bases short, with 14 bases between. The CDR3 nucleotides read TGTGCCAGCAGTCCGGGCTCCGGGGGGCAGTACTTC. Its translation is CASSPGSGGQYF.

The V and J genes are TRBV29-1 and TRBJ1-1, with 7 bases identical to TRBD1. CDR3 length equals 11 residues. Germline CDR1 reads SQVTM; CDR2 reads ANQGSEA. V lost 5 bases, J lost 6 bases, and 3 bases stayed unmatched. The CDR3 is CSVTGEAEAFF. The DNA of the CDR3 is TGCAGCGTTACAGGGGAGGCTGAAGCTTTCTTT.